Here is one T cell receptor (beta chain) with its context. This record belongs to a study of blood T cell repertoires in COVID-19. Study-level background: Acute-phase and convalescent COVID-19 samples originated in the United States, Italy and Spain.

V dropped 6 bases and J dropped 4 bases, with 9 bases sitting between them. The CDR3 spans 12 residues. Looked up from germline, CDR1 is ENHRY and CDR2 is SYGVKD. Sequencing was performed with immunoSEQ multiplex PCR; in TCRdb, only in-frame clones are kept and a portion is missing. Here the sample spans around 50,000 clones, around nine tenths being singletons. This clonotype originated in a man in his sixties with active or convalescent COVID-19. The chain is built from TRBV10-3 and TRBJ1-2; no firm D call. Sequencing used peripheral blood. CDR3 bases: TGTGCCATCAGCCCTCCGGGCTATGGCTACACCTTC. This encodes CAISPPGYGYTF.